This TCR beta chain derives from a study of blood T cells in healthy people across ages. A second PCR of 7 to 11 cycles used a sample-barcoded 5' primer and a J-beta primer mix. TCRdb analysed the 5' RACE reads with MiXCR anew, one entry per CDR3 protein. The data show around 1,900,000 distinct CDR3 sequences, about 39% seen once. Germline V lookup: CDR1 SEHNR, CDR2 FQNEAQ (reference sequence). Trimming removed 3 bases from V and 7 bases from J, with 10 bases in between. CDR3 length: 13 residues. The chain uses TRBV7-9 and TRBJ1-3; D is perhaps TRBD1 (6 bases). The sample consisted of blood. The sequence was collected from a human donor in good health. The DNA of the CDR3 is TGTGCCAGCAGCTTGACCACAGGGAACACCATATATTTT. Its translation is CASSLTTGNTIYF.